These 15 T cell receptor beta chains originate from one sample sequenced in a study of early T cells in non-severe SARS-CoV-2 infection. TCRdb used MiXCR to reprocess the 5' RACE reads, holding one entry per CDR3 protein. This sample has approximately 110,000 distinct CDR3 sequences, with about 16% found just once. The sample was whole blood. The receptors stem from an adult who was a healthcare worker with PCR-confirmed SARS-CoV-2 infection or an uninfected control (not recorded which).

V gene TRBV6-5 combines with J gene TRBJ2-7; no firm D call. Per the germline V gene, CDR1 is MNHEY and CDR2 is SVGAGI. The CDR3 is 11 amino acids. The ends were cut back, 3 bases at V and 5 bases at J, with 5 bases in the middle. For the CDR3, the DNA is TGTGCCAGCAGTTATTCGAACGAGCAGTACTTC. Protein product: CASSYSNEQYF.

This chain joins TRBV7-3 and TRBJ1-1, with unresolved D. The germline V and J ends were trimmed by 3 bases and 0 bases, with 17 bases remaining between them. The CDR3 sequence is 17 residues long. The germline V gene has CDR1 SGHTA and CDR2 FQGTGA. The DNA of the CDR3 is TGTGCCAGCAGCTTTCTAAGGGCATATAGAATGAACACTGAAGCTTTCTTT. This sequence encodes CASSFLRAYRMNTEAFF.

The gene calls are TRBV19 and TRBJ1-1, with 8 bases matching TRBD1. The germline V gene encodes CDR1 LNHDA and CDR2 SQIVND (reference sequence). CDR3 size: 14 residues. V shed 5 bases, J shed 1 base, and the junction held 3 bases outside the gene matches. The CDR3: CASSVQGANTEAFF. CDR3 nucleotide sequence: TGTGCCAGTAGTGTCCAGGGGGCGAACACTGAAGCTTTCTTT.

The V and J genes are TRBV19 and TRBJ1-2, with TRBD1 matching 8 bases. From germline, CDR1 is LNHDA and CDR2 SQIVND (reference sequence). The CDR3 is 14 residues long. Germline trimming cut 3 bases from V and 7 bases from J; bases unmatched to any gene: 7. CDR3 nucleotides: TGTGCCAGTAGTATGGGACAGGCTTGGGGTGGCTACACCTTC. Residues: CASSMGQAWGGYTF.

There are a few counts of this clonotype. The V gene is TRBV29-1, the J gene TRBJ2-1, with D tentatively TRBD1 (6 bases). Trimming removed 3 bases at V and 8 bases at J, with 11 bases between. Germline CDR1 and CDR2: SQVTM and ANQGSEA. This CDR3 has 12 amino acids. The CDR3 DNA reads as TGCAGCGTTGACCAGGGGTACGATGAGCAGTTCTTC. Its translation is CSVDQGYDEQFF.

DNA for the CDR3: TGCAGCGTGGTCCGGAGCTTAATGAACACTGAAGCTTTCTTT. Its translation is CSVVRSLMNTEAFF. The genes are TRBV29-1 and TRBJ1-1; D uncertain. V lost 6 bases to trimming and J lost 0 bases, with 14 bases between them. The CDR3 is 14 residues long. Germline lookup yields CDR1 SQVTM and CDR2 ANQGSEA.

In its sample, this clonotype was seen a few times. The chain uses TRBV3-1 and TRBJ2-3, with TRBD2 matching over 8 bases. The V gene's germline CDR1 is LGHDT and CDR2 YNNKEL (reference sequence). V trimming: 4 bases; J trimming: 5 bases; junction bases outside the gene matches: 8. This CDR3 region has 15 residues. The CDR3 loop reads CASSLEGAGGDTQYF. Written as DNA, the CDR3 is TGTGCCAGCAGCCTCGAAGGTGCGGGGGGAGATACGCAGTATTTT.

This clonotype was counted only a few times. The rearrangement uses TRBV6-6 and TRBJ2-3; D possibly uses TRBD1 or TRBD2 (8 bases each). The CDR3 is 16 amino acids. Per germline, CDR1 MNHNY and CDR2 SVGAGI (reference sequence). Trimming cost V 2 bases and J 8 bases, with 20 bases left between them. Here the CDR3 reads CASSYDRGLGLGTQYF. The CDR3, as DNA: TGTGCCAGCAGTTACGACAGGGGACTAGGGTTAGGTACGCAGTATTTT.

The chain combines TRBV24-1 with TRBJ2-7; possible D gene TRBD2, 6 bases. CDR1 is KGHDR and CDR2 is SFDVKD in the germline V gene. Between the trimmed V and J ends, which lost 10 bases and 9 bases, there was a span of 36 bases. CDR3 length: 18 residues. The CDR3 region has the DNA TGTGCCACATACGGTTCTCCTATCCTAGCGAAAGGACTACGAGGGCAGTACTTC. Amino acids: CATYGSPILAKGLRGQYF.

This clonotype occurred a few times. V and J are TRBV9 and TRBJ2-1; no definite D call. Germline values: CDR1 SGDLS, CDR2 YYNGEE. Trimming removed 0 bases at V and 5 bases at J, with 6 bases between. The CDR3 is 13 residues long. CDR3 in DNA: TGTGCCAGCAGCGTAGAACCCGACAATGAGCAGTTCTTC. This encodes CASSVEPDNEQFF.

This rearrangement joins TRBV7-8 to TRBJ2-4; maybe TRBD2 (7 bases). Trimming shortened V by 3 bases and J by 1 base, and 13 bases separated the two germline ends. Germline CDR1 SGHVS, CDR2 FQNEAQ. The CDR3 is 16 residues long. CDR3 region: CASSLGGAGAKNIQYF. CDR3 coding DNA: TGTGCCAGCAGCTTGGGGGGGGCAGGGGCCAAAAACATTCAGTACTTC.

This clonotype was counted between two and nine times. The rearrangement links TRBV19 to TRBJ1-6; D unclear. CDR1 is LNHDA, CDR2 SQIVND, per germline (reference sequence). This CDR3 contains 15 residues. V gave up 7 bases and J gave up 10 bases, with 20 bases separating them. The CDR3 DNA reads TGTGCCAGTACCGATCCCGGAGTGCCAGGCTCACCCCTCCACTTT. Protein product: CASTDPGVPGSPLHF.

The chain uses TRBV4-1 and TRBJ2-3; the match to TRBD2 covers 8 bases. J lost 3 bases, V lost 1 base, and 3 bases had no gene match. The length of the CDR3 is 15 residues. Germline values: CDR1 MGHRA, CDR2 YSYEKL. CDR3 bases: TGCGCCAGCAGCCAAGTAGCGGGGCCGACAGATACGCAGTATTTT. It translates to CASSQVAGPTDTQYF.

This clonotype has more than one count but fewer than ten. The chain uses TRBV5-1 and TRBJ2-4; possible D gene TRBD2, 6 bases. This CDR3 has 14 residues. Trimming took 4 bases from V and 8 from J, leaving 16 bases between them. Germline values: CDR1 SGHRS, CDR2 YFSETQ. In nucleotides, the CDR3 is TGCGCCAGCAGCCAAGGGGAGGTTACAGACATTCAGTACTTC. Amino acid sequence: CASSQGEVTDIQYF.

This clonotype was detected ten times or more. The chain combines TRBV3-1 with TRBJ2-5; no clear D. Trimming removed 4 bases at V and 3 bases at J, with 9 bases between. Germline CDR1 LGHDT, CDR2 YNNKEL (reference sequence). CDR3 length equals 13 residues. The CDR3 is CASSRVRKETQYF. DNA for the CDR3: TGTGCCAGCAGCCGTGTCAGAAAAGAGACCCAGTACTTC.